The clone carrying this T cell receptor (beta chain) was found many times. The target antigen is unknown. Germline lookup yields CDR1 SGHRS and CDR2 YFSETQ. V trimming: 9 bases; J trimming: 5 bases; junction bases outside the gene matches: 13. The CDR3 has 15 amino acids. TCRdb itself ran the 5' RACE reads through MiXCR, one entry per CDR3 protein. The sample yields approximately 86,000 distinct CDR3 sequences, 2.5% to 3% seen once. This sample is part of a study of neurological immune-mediated disorders. General observations from the study: The absence of any CDR3 amino acid sequence shared by expanded clones across subjects suggests that repertoires were private in all groups.

Sequencing used PBMCs. The J gene is TRBJ2-3, the V gene TRBV5-1; 9 bases map to TRBD1. The source is a woman younger than 45 with multiple sclerosis. The CDR3 region is CATSLMGQGRDTQYF. CDR3 DNA: TGCGCCACCTCGTTGATGGGACAGGGTCGAGATACGCAGTATTTT.